The entry that follows covers one T cell receptor (beta chain) sequence. The data were produced by immunoSEQ multiplex PCR, yet TCRdb's version contains in-frame clones alone and is incomplete. The data contain 110,000 to 150,000 clones, roughly nine tenths of them seen just once; the ten biggest clones take up approximately 2.8%. The data stem from a study of blood T cell repertoires in COVID-19. Across the whole study: COVID-19 samples, acute and convalescent, were from the United States, Italy and Spain. Sources were T cells, B-cell-depleted T cells, or PBMCs; the material itself was cDNA or gDNA.

This CDR3 has 15 residues. The junction had 6 bases not matched to a gene; V was cut back by 2 bases and J by 1 base. CDR1 SGHDT and CDR2 YYEEEE come from the germline V gene. The clonotype originates from a woman aged 55-69 years with active COVID-19. This rearrangement joins TRBV5-6 to TRBJ2-7; the match to TRBD2 covers 7 bases. Sequencing used peripheral blood. The CDR3 here is CASSFSVGGSYEQYF. The CDR3 DNA reads as TGTGCCAGCAGCTTTTCGGTCGGGGGGTCCTACGAGCAGTACTTC.